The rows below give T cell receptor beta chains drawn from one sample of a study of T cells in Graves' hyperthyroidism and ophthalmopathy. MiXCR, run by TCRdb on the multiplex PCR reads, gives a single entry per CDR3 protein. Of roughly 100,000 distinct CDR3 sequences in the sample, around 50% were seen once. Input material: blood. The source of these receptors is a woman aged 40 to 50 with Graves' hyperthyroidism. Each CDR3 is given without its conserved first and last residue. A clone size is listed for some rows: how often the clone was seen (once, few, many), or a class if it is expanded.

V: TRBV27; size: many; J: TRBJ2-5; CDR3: ASSLSNRETQY
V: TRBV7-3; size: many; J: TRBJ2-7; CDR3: ASSPYPSSYEQY
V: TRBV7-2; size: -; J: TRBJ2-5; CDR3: ASSLGTAYQETQY
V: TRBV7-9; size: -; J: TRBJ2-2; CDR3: ASSPSGGPIRELF
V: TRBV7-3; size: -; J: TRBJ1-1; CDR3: ASSLKHRVAF
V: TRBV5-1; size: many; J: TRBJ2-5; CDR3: ASSSYSEETQY
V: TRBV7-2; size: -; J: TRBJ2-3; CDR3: AGSLAAPWGTDTQY
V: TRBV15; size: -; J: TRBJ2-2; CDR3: ATSSRQMREGGPGELF
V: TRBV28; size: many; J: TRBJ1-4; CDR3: ASSLGGEKLF
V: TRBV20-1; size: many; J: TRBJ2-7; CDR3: SAGAGPGGEQY
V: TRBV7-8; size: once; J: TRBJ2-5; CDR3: ASSQSGNETQY
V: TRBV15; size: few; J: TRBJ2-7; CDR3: ATSRDLAGVREQY
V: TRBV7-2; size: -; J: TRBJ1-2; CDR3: ASSRSGTGAGGYI